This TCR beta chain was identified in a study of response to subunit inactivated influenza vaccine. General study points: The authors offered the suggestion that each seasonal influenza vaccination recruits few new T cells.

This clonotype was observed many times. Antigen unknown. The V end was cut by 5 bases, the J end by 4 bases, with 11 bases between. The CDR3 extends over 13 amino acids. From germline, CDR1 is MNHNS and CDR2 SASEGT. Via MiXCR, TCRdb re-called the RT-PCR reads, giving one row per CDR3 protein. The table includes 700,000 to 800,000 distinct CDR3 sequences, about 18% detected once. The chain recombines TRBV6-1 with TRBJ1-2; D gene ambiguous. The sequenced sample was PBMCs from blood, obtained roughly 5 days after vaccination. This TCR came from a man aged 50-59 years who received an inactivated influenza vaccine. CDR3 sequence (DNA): TGTGCCAGCAGTCCAGATGATCTCTATGGCTACACCTTC. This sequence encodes CASSPDDLYGYTF.